This record concerns one T cell receptor beta chain sequence. Its antigen target is currently unknown. The input lacks base qualities; no much larger clone sits a single base away. For CDR1 and CDR2, the germline V gene (reference sequence) lists MNHEY and SMNVEV. Its CDR3 holds 14 amino acids, cysteine through phenylalanine. CDR3 DNA is the only sequence kept; it has 42 bases, read in frame from the first base. The trim is 2 bases for V and 6 bases for J, with a gap of 11 bases between the germline ends. This entry belongs to a study of shared clonotypes between healthy human individuals (dated by TCRdb to the early 2020s). About the full investigation: A couple of women and a few men aged 18 to 49 years were included in the cohort. Per donor, leukapheresis produced somewhere between about 0.9 and 10 billion PBMCs. To estimate repertoire size and how much clonotype sharing occurs between individuals, the study deeply sequenced the blood TCR repertoires of several healthy adults. For each donor, three plates each were used for CD4 naive and CD4 memory, two plates were used for CD8 naive, and one plate was used for CD8 memory. To increase sequencing depth and limit assay-specific biases, different laboratories used diverse techniques to prepare libraries and sequence TCR repertoires. Here is what the overall study found, with its caveats: Naive subsets generally had larger estimated clonotype richness than memory subsets did. Pairwise subsampling led to the expectation that sequencing depth would affect the degree of clonotype sharing among donors. Even with the large sequencing depth, rarefaction of the sorted-subset datasets indicated that sequencing was incomplete. When a handful of donors were compared, the shared fraction of clonotypes was about 5% for naive CD4, 3% to 4% for naive CD8, more than 2% for memory CD4, and 0.4% for memory CD8. Because the study included a small number of donors, the genetic and exposure-history diversity represented was limited. Compared with non-shared clonotypes, the clonotypes found in all four sorted-subset donors had higher generation probabilities. Sampling was restricted to blood, and TCR repertoires in tissues likely differ from the TCR repertoires found in blood.

Using the deep immunoSEQ assay, multiplex PCR amplified TCR CDR3 regions from genomic DNA. For each cell subset, the extracted genomic DNA was distributed evenly across all wells of several immunoSEQ 96-well plates, and each plate served as one replicate. For sorted subsets, 200 ng of genomic DNA, equivalent to 25,000 to 35,000 T cell genomes, went into each replicate PCR. Purified libraries were measured with a Qubit 3.0 fluorometer, size-checked on a Bioanalyzer 2100, and measured again with the KAPA Library Quantification kit. A separate single-read 150-cycle Illumina NextSeq 550 flow cell was used to sequence each immunoSEQ 96-well plate. Processing in the source paper ran as follows. The immunoSEQ output contained only junctional sequences without quality scores, so filtering could not match that applied to full-length reads. Sequences were annotated with PyIR, a Python wrapper for IgBLAST v1.9, using IMGT germline references to assign V/J genes and CDR3. Reads were removed for weak V/J assignments (E-value above 1e-6), missing CDR3, stop codons, out-of-frame junctions, or ambiguous translated residues. A V3J clonotype was defined by an identical inferred V gene, J gene, and CDR3 amino acid sequence. The percentage overlap between two repertoires was calculated by dividing the number of shared unique clonotypes by the size of the smaller repertoire. Repertoire richness was assessed with RTK rarefaction, the Chao1 estimator, and Recon v2.1 estimates of unobserved clonotypes. OLGA was used to compute generation probabilities for all TCRbeta clonotypes that the gDNA method yielded from a handful of donors. The table was pulled from immuneACCESS by TCRdb, which kept in-frame rearrangements only. Such tables lose some clones; where checked, under half of the loss comes from unresolved V genes, and the rest has no known cause. The V and J calls and clone size come from that table; D and trimming were worked out from the DNA. The sample table contains nearly 600,000 clones; only one count was recorded for around 95% of them. 0.11% of the sample is in the top ten clones.

CD8 naive samples were CD45RO-negative cells positively selected for CCR7, giving a CD45RA+CCR7+ population that excluded TemRA cells. Healthy HIV-negative adults with no recently reported acute infections or vaccinations were included as donors. All donors were Caucasian adults living in Nashville, Tennessee, USA. After blood collection by leukapheresis, PBMCs were isolated using Ficoll-Histopaque density gradient centrifugation and then cryopreserved in the vapor phase of liquid nitrogen. Purity and quantity of every magnetically sorted T cell population were checked by analytical flow cytometry. Genomic DNA was isolated from each sorted fraction and quantified by UV absorbance on a Nanodrop 2000c.

This receptor was taken from a woman in her thirties in good health. Recombination joined TRBV27 with TRBJ1-5; the D gene remains uncertain. Sequenced input: naive CD8+ T cells sorted from blood. The cell subset or site label, as the study defines it: CD45RA+CCR7+. Here is the DNA: TGTGCCAGCAGTTTAAGTCTGGGTAGTCAGCCCCAGCATTTT. Translated, this gives CASSLSLGSQPQHF.